This T cell receptor (beta chain) was obtained from a study of identical twins. One entry per CDR3 protein results from TCRdb running MiXCR on the 5' RACE reads. The top ten hold 5% to 6.5% of the sample, which has about 200,000 distinct CDR3 sequences, roughly a tenth seen once. V shed 6 bases and J shed 4 bases, with 7 bases lying between them. Per the germline V gene, CDR1 is MNHEY and CDR2 is SVGEGT. The CDR3 spans 12 residues. As concerns this clonotype: Its cognate antigen is unknown.

Study results and limitations: Interpretation of the results relied on cross-sectional statistical analysis and not on following the same donors. Invariant populations such as MAIT and iNKT cells could partly muddle zero-insertion analyses. Twins' surplus sharing was weaker for beta out-of-frame sequences.

What was sequenced was memory (CD45RO+) T cells sorted from blood. The chain is built from TRBV6-2 or TRBV6-3 and TRBJ1-5, with D hard to call. This receptor was taken from a woman younger than 30 in good health. This CDR3 is CASRPDNQPQHF. The CDR3 DNA reads as TGTGCCAGCAGACCCGATAATCAGCCCCAGCATTTT.